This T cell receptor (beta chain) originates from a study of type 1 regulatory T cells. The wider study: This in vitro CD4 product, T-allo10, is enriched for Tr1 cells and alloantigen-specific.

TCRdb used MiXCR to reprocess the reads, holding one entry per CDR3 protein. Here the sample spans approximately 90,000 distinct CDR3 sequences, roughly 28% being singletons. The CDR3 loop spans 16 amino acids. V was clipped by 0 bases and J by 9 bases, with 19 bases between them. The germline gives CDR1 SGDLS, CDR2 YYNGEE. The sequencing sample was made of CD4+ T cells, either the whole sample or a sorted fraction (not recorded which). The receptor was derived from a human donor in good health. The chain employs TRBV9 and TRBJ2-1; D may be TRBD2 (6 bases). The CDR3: CASSVADPGDTGEQFF. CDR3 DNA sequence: TGTGCCAGCAGCGTAGCTGATCCGGGAGATACGGGTGAGCAGTTCTTC.